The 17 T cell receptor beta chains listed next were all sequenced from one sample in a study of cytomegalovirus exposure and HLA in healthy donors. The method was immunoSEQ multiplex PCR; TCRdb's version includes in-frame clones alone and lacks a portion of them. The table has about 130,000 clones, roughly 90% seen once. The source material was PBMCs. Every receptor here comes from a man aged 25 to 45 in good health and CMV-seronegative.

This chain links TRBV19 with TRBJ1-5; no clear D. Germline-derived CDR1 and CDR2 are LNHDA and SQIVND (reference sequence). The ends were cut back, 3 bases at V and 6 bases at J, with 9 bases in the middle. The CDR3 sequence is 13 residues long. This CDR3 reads CASSIQDGQPQHF. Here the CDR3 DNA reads TGTGCCAGTAGTATCCAGGATGGTCAGCCCCAGCATTTT.

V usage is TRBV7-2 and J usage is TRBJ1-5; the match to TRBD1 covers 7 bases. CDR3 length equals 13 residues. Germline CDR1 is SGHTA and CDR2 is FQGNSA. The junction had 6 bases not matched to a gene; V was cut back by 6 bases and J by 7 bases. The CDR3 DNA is TGTGCCAGCAGTCGACAGGGCGGGCAGCCCCAGCATTTT. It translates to CASSRQGGQPQHF.

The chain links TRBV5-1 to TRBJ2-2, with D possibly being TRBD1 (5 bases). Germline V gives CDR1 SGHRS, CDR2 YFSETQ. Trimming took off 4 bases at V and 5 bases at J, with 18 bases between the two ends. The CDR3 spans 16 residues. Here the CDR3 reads CASSPMDTRRTGELFF. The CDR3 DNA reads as TGCGCCAGCAGCCCGATGGACACAAGAAGGACCGGGGAGCTGTTTTTT.

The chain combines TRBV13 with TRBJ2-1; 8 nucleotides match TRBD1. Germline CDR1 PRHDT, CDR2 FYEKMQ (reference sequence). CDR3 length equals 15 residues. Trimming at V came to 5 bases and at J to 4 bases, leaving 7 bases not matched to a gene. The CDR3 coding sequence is TGTGCCAGCAGCCATGGGACAGGAATTTACAATGAGCAGTTCTTC. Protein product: CASSHGTGIYNEQFF.

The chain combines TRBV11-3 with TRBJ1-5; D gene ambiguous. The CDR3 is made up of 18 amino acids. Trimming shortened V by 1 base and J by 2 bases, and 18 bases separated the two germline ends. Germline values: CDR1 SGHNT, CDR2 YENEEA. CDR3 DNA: TGTGCCAGCAGCTTAGGAAGGCAGGCCCCGAGGGGCAATCAGCCCCAGCATTTT. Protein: CASSLGRQAPRGNQPQHF.

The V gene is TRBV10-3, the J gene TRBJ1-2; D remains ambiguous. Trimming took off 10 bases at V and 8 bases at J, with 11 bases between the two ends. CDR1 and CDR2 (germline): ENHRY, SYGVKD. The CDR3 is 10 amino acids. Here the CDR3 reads CATSEGGYTF. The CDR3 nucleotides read TGTGCCACCTCCGAGGGCGGCTACACCTTC.

CDR3 residues: CASVLKWGGPFTDTQYF. The CDR3 coding sequence is TGTGCCAGCGTCCTTAAGTGGGGGGGCCCGTTCACAGATACGCAGTATTTT. V is TRBV27 and J is TRBJ2-3, with D perhaps TRBD2 (7 bases). V lost 8 bases and J lost 2, with 23 bases in between. The germline gives CDR1 MNHEY, CDR2 SMNVEV (reference sequence). The CDR3 length is 17 residues.

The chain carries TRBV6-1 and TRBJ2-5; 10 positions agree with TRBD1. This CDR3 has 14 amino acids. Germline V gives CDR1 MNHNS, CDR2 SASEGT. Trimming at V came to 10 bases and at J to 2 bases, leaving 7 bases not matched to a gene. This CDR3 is CATSLGQGQETQYF. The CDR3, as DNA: TGTGCCACTAGCTTGGGACAGGGGCAAGAGACCCAGTACTTC.

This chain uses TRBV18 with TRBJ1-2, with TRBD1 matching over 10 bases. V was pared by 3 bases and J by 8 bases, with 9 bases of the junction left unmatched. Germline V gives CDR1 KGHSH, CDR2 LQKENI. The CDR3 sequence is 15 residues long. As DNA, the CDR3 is TGTGCCAGCTCACCCGGGACAGGGGTTCTTCAGGGCTACACCTTC. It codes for CASSPGTGVLQGYTF. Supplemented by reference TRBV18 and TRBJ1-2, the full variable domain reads NAGVMQNPRHLVRRRGQEARLRCSPMKGHSHVYWYRQLPEEGLKFMVYLQKENIIDESGMPKERFSAEFPKEGPSILRIQQVVRGDSAAYFCASSPGTGVLQGYTFGSGTRLTVV.

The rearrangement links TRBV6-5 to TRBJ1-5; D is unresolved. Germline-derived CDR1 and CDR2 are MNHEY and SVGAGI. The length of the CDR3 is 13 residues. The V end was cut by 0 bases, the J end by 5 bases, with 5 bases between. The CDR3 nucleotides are TGTGCCAGCAGTTACTCGACACATCAGCCCCAGCATTTT. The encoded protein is CASSYSTHQPQHF.

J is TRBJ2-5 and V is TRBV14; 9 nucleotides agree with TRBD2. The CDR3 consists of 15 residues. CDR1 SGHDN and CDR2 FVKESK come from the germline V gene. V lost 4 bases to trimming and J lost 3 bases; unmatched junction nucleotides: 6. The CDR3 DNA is TGTGCCAGCAGCCTCCGGACTAGCGTAAAAGAGACCCAGTACTTC. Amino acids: CASSLRTSVKETQYF.

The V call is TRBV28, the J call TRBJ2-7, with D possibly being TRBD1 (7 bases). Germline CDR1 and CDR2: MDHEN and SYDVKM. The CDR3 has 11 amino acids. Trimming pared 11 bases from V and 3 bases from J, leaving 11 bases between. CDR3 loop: CAAGQSYEQYF. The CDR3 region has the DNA TGTGCCGCGGGACAGAGCTACGAGCAGTACTTC.

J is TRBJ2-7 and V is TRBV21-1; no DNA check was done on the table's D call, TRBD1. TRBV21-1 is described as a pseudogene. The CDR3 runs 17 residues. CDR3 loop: CASSRQLPGQVSYEQYF. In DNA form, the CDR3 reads TGTGCCAGCAGCAGACAACTCCCGGGACAGGTCTCCTACGAGCAGTACTTC.

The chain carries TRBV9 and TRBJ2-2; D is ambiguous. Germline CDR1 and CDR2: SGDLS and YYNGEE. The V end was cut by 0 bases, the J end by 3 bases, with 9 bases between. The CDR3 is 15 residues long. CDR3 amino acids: CASSVGGGYTGELFF. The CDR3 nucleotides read TGTGCCAGCAGCGTAGGAGGCGGATACACCGGGGAGCTGTTTTTT.

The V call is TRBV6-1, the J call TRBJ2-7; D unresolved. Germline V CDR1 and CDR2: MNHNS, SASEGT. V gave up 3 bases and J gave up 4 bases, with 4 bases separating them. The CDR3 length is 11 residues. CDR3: CASSDPYEQYF. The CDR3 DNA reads TGTGCCAGCAGTGACCCTTACGAGCAGTACTTC.

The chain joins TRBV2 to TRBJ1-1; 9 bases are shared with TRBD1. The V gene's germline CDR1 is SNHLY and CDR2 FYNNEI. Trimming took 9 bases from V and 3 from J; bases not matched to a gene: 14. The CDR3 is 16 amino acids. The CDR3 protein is CASDGGTGRIDTEAFF. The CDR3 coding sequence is TGTGCCAGTGACGGGGGGACAGGGAGGATTGACACTGAAGCTTTCTTT.

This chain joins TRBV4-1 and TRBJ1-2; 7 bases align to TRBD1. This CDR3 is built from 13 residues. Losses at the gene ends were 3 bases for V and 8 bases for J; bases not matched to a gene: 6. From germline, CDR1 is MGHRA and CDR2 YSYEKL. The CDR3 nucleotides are TGCGCCAGCAGCCAGACTCAGGGGGAGGGCTACACCTTC. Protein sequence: CASSQTQGEGYTF.